Presented here are 18 T cell receptor beta chains from one specimen sequenced in a study of cytomegalovirus exposure and HLA in healthy donors. 13 Jbeta primers and 60 Vbeta primers were used for the PCR. This table comes from immunoSEQ multiplex PCR, and its TCRdb copy is limited to in-frame clones, with some not included. The data show 150,000 to 200,000 clones, approximately 71% seen once. Sequences were obtained from PBMCs. The receptors were gathered from a girl between 10 and 17 years old in good health and CMV-seronegative.

Remarks on this clone: One junction end does not reproduce the germline sequence, and a read error may be involved. The chain combines TRBV6-6 with TRBJ2-5; 7 bases line up with TRBD1. This CDR3 is 15 amino acids long. Germline V gene lookup returns CDR1 MNHNY and CDR2 SVGAGI (reference sequence). The CDR3 bases are TGTGCCAGCAGTTCTCAAACGACAGGGTCTACACTGCTCCACTTC. Translation: CASSSQTTGSTLLHF.

CDR3: CASSFSGGVAETQYF. DNA for the CDR3: TGTGCCAGCAGCTTTAGCGGGGGGGTGGCAGAGACCCAGTACTTC. The J gene is TRBJ2-5, the V gene TRBV7-7; 11 positions match TRBD2. With 3 bases clipped from V and 4 bases from J, the junction kept 4 bases outside the gene matches. The CDR3 runs to 15 residues. Germline assignment: CDR1 SSHAT and CDR2 FNYEAQ (reference sequence).

V gene TRBV6-6 combines with J gene TRBJ2-7, with D hard to call. Germline-derived CDR1 and CDR2 are MNHNY and SVGAGI (reference sequence). This CDR3 comprises 14 residues. Trimming left V 4 bases short and J 2 bases short, with 12 bases between. CDR3 nucleotide sequence: TGTGCCAGCAGTTCCAAGGTTCTAGCCTACGAGCAGTACTTC. Encoded protein: CASSSKVLAYEQYF.

The chain links TRBV30 to TRBJ2-7, with a tentative D call TRBD2 (6 bases). The CDR3 covers 15 residues. CDR1 and CDR2 (germline): GTSNPN, SVGIG (reference sequence). V was clipped by 0 bases and J by 5 bases, with 17 bases between them. The CDR3 DNA sequence: TGTGCCTGGAGTGTACCTCACGGACTAAAGAACGAGCAGTACTTC. It encodes CAWSVPHGLKNEQYF.

The V gene is TRBV5-1, the J gene TRBJ1-6; D possibly corresponds to TRBD1 (5 bases). Trimming removed 0 bases from V and 4 bases from J, with 14 bases in between. Looked up from germline, CDR1 is SGHRS and CDR2 is YFSETQ. The CDR3 is made up of 17 amino acids. In DNA form, the CDR3 reads TGCGCCAGCAGCTTGGCCGGGTCGGACAATTATAATTCACCCCTCCACTTT. Translated, it gives CASSLAGSDNYNSPLHF.

In nucleotides, the CDR3 is TGTGCCAGCAGACCCCGGGGGGTTGTTCCCTCTGGGGCCAACGTCCTGACTTTC. It yields the protein CASRPRGVVPSGANVLTF. The chain joins TRBV2 to TRBJ2-6; 7 positions match TRBD2. This CDR3 is built from 18 residues. V was pared by 6 bases and J by 0 bases, with 11 bases of the junction left unmatched. Germline V gene sequence: CDR1 SNHLY, CDR2 FYNNEI.

The chain joins TRBV2 to TRBJ1-2, with TRBD1 matching 7 bases. The germline V gene encodes CDR1 SNHLY and CDR2 FYNNEI. The CDR3 consists of 12 residues. J was trimmed by 6 bases and V by 9 bases; bases with no gene match: 7. CDR3 DNA: TGTGCCAGGGAGACAGGGCTAGATGGCTACACCTTC. Translated, it gives CARETGLDGYTF. Complete variable domain (other parts from reference TRBV2 and TRBJ1-2): EPEVTQTPSHQVTQMGQEVILRCVPISNHLYFYWYRQILGQKVEFLVSFYNNEISEKSEIFDDQFSVERPDGSNFTLKIRSTKLEDSAMYFCARETGLDGYTFGSGTRLTVV.

The rearrangement links TRBV6-6 to TRBJ2-1; 7 bases are a match to TRBD2. CDR1 is MNHNY, CDR2 SVGAGI, per germline (reference sequence). This CDR3 comprises 13 residues. The junction had 7 bases not matched to a gene; V was cut back by 11 bases and J by 3 bases. Here the CDR3 reads CACGGLGYNEQFF. The CDR3 DNA follows: TGTGCCTGCGGGGGATTAGGCTACAATGAGCAGTTCTTC.

The rearrangement joins TRBV14 to TRBJ2-1; 11 bases line up with TRBD2. CDR1 and CDR2 from the germline V gene are SGHDN and FVKESK. V lost 4 bases, J lost 3 bases, and 5 bases stayed unmatched. The CDR3 totals 16 residues. CDR3 sequence (DNA): TGTGCCAGCAGCCCCATGGGACTAGCGGACTACAATGAGCAGTTCTTC. This sequence encodes CASSPMGLADYNEQFF.

The gene calls are TRBV5-1 and TRBJ2-7, with D unresolved. Between the trimmed V and J ends, which lost 0 bases and 0 bases, there was a span of 7 bases. Germline loops: CDR1 SGHRS, CDR2 YFSETQ. The CDR3 consists of 14 residues. The CDR3 loop reads CASSLAQSSYEQYF. The CDR3 DNA sequence: TGCGCCAGCAGCTTGGCCCAGTCCTCCTACGAGCAGTACTTC.

This clone appeared a few times. CDR3 sequence reads: CASSDTANYGYTF. The CDR3, as DNA: TGCGCCAGCAGTGATACAGCCAACTATGGCTACACCTTC. The J gene is TRBJ1-2, the V gene TRBV10-1; D ambiguous. V lost 3 bases and J lost 2, with 7 bases in between. Per germline, CDR1 WNHNN and CDR2 SYGVQD (reference sequence). CDR3 size: 13 residues.

This sequence joins TRBV18 and TRBJ1-1; 9 nucleotides match TRBD1. The germline V gene has CDR1 KGHSH and CDR2 LQKENI. The CDR3 is made up of 19 amino acids. The V gene end was trimmed by 3 bases and the J gene end by 0 bases; junction bases not matched to a gene: 14. DNA for the CDR3: TGTGCCAGCTCACCTGTGGCCCGCGGACAGGGGTCCATGAACACTGAAGCTTTCTTT. Encoded protein: CASSPVARGQGSMNTEAFF.

The rearrangement links TRBV27 to TRBJ1-1; D may be TRBD1 (5 bases). V shed 0 bases and J shed 4 bases, with 15 bases lying between them. The CDR3 extends over 16 amino acids. Per germline, CDR1 MNHEY and CDR2 SMNVEV (reference sequence). The CDR3 coding sequence is TGTGCCAGCAGTTTATCGCAGGGCGGGGTAGGCACTGAAGCTTTCTTT. Its translation: CASSLSQGGVGTEAFF.

Written as DNA, the CDR3 is TGTGCCAGCAGCGTATACTCCGGGGGGCCCGGCGAGCAGTACTTC. Translating gives CASSVYSGGPGEQYF. The rearrangement links TRBV9 to TRBJ2-7; D is possibly TRBD2 (7 bases). Germline lookup yields CDR1 SGDLS and CDR2 YYNGEE. This CDR3 is 15 amino acids long. V was clipped by 1 base and J by 6 bases, with 17 bases between them. Drawing the rest from reference TRBV9 and TRBJ2-7, the complete variable domain is DSGVTQTPKHLITATGQRVTLRCSPRSGDLSVYWYQQSLDQGLQFLIQYYNGEERAKGNILERFSAQQFPDLHSELNLSSLELGDSALYFCASSVYSGGPGEQYFGPGTRLTVT.

V gene TRBV6-5 combines with J gene TRBJ1-2; D not certain. This CDR3 comprises 13 residues. V was shortened by 1 base and J by 4 bases, with 7 bases between the two germline ends. CDR1 MNHEY and CDR2 SVGAGI come from the germline V gene. The DNA for the CDR3 is TGTGCCAGCAGTTACTTTGGGCTCTATGGCTACACCTTC. Translated, it gives CASSYFGLYGYTF.

This chain links TRBV7-9 with TRBJ2-7, with 7 bases matching TRBD2. The germline V gene encodes CDR1 SEHNR and CDR2 FQNEAQ (reference sequence). This CDR3 spans 15 amino acids. The junction had 5 bases not matched to a gene; V was cut back by 3 bases and J by 0 bases. The CDR3 region has the DNA TGTGCCAGCAGCTTCACTAGCGACAGCTCCTACGAGCAGTACTTC. It is translated as CASSFTSDSSYEQYF.

This chain uses TRBV5-4 with TRBJ2-2; 8 bases line up with TRBD1. CDR1 is SGHNT and CDR2 is YYREEE in the germline V gene (reference sequence). J gave up 6 bases and V 2 bases, and 9 bases lay outside the gene matches. CDR3 size: 16 residues. DNA for the CDR3: TGTGCCAGCAGCTTAAACGGACAGGGCTTGGCCGGGGAGCTGTTTTTT. Its translation: CASSLNGQGLAGELFF.

This chain links TRBV19 with TRBJ1-2, with a weak D call TRBD1 (5 bases). Trimming removed 3 bases from V and 2 bases from J, with 13 bases in between. This CDR3 has 15 residues. Per the germline V gene, CDR1 is LNHDA and CDR2 is SQIVND (reference sequence). CDR3 region: CASSILTGINYGYTF. DNA of the CDR3: TGTGCCAGTAGTATTCTAACAGGAATAAACTATGGCTACACCTTC.